The 4 T cell receptor beta chains given below trace back to one sample, sequenced in a study of Ad26.COV2.S vaccination and SARS-CoV-2 variants. This sample's treatment: around 19 received Ad26.COV2.S at low or high dose, single or two shots; a few received placebo; per-sample allocation not given. Samples analyzed were those drawn on day 63 after the first vaccine or placebo injection. The table came from immunoSEQ multiplex PCR; TCRdb's copy has only in-frame clones and leaves some out. The sample lists around 250,000 clones; roughly 87% were seen once. The starting material was peripheral blood, obtained in a trial of Ad26.COV2.S vaccine versus placebo. These TCRs come from a person between 18 and 65 years old who received the Ad26.COV2.S COVID-19 vaccine or a placebo.

Only one count was recorded for this clone. The chain employs TRBV4-2 and TRBJ2-6; D might be TRBD1 (6 bases). The CDR3 length is 18 residues. Germline values: CDR1 LGHNA, CDR2 YNFKEQ. V was clipped by 2 bases and J by 0 bases, with 14 bases between them. The CDR3 coding sequence is TGTGCCAGCAGCCAAAACAGGGTCTCATTCTCTGGGGCCAACGTCCTGACTTTC. Translation gives CASSQNRVSFSGANVLTF.

This clone has only a few counts. The chain employs TRBV19 and TRBJ1-6; D call uncertain. The germline V and J ends were trimmed by 6 bases and 11 bases, with 14 bases remaining between them. CDR1 and CDR2 from the germline V gene are LNHDA and SQIVND (reference sequence). This CDR3 contains 13 residues. The CDR3 DNA reads as TGTGCCAGTAGATCGGACTTACTTGCACCCCTCCACTTT. Its protein product is CASRSDLLAPLHF.

The chain has TRBV6-5 and TRBJ1-4; tentatively, D is TRBD1 (5 bases). The CDR3 has 14 amino acids. The V end was cut by 6 bases, the J end by 6 bases, with 14 bases between. The germline V gene encodes CDR1 MNHEY and CDR2 SVGAGI. The CDR3 sequence: CASSKTVNYEKLFF. The CDR3, as DNA: TGTGCCAGCAGCAAGACAGTCAATTATGAAAAACTGTTTTTT.

The chain joins TRBV7-9 to TRBJ2-3, with TRBD2 matching over 10 bases. There are 15 residues in the CDR3. CDR1 SEHNR and CDR2 FQNEAQ come from the germline V gene (reference sequence). Germline trimming cut 5 bases from V and 2 bases from J; bases unmatched to any gene: 4. The CDR3 DNA sequence: TGTGCCAGCAGCCGGACTAGCGGCGACACAGATACGCAGTATTTT. Translation gives CASSRTSGDTDTQYF.